Sequencing of this TCR beta chain was carried out in a study of blood T cells in healthy people across ages. Findings and limits, study-wide: There was a strong correlation between TCR beta diversity and naive T cell percentage.

Each donor was a healthy Caucasian individual from Russia, aged roughly 6 to 100. Isolating PBMCs gave at least 6 million of these cells per sample. Of note for this clonotype: The antigen is not known.

A second PCR, run for roughly 7 to 11 cycles, used a sample-barcoded 5' primer plus a J-beta primer mix. TCRdb reanalysed the 5' RACE reads using MiXCR and keeps one entry per CDR3 protein. The table records 630,000 or so distinct CDR3 sequences, less than 40% of them present only once. This CDR3 has 14 residues. Germline values: CDR1 SGDLS, CDR2 YYNGEE. The specimen sequenced was blood. The sequence came from a woman aged 80 or over in good health. This rearrangement joins TRBV9 to TRBJ2-5; 7 bases align to TRBD2. The tail of the sequence fits TRBJ2-7 better, so the J call may be wrong. The CDR3 spells CASSVASGNYEQYF. The CDR3 DNA reads TGTGCCAGCAGCGTAGCTAGCGGAAACTACGAGCAGTACTTC.